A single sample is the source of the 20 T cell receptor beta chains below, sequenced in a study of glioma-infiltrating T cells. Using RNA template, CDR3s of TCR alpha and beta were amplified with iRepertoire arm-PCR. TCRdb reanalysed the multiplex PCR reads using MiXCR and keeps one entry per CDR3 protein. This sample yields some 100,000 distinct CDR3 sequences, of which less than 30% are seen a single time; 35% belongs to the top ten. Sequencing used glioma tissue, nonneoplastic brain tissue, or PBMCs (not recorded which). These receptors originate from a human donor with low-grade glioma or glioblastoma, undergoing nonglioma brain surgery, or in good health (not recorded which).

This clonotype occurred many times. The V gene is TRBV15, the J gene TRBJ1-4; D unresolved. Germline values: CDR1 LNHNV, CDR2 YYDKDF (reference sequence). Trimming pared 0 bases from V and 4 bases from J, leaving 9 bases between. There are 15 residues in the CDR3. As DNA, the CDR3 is TGTGCCACCAGCAGAGATCCGGCAGTTAATGAAAAACTGTTTTTT. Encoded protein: CATSRDPAVNEKLFF.

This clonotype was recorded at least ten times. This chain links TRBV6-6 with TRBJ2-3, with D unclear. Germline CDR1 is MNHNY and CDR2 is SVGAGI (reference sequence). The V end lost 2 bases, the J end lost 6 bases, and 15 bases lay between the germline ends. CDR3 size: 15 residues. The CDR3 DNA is TGTGCCAGCAGTTACGTGGGGTCCCTCAGGGATACGCAGTATTTT. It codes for CASSYVGSLRDTQYF.

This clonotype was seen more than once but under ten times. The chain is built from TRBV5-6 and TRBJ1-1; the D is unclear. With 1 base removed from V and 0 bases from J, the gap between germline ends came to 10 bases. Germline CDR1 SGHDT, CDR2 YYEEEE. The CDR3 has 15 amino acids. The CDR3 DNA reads TGTGCCAGCAGCTTGATACGGGGAGTGAACACTGAAGCTTTCTTT. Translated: CASSLIRGVNTEAFF.

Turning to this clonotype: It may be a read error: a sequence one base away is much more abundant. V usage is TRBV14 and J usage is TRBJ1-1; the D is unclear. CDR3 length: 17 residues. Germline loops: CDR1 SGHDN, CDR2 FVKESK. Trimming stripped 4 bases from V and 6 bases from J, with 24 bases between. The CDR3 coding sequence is TGTGCCAGCAGCCCAAGAGTGGTCAGGACCGGCCGACCTGAAGCTTTCTTT. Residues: CASSPRVVRTGRPEAFF.

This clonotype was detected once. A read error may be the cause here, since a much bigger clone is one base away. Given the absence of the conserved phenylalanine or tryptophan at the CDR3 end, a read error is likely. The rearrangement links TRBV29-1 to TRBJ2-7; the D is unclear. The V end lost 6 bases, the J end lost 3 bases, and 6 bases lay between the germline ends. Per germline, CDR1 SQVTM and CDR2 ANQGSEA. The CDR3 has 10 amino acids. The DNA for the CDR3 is TGCAGCGTCAGAGACTACGAGCAGTACTTG. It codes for CSVRDYEQYL.

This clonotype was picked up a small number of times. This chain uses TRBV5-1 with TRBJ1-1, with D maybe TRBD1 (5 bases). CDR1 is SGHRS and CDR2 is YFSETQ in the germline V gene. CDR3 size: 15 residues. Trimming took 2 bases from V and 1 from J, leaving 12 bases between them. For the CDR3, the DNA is TGCGCCAGCAGCTTCCTGGGGCAAGGGAACACTGAAGCTTTCTTT. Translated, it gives CASSFLGQGNTEAFF.

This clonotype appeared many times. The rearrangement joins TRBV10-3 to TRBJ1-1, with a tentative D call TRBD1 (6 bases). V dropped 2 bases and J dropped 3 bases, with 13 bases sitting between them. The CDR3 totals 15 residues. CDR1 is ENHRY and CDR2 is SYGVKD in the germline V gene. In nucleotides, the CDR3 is TGTGCCATCAGTGAGCAGGGGCCGGCGGACACTGAAGCTTTCTTT. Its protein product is CAISEQGPADTEAFF.

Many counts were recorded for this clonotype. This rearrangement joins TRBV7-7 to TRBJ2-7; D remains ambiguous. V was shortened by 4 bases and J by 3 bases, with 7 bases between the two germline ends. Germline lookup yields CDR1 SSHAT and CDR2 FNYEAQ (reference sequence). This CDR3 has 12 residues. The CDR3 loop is CASSSDGYEQYF. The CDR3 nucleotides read TGTGCCAGCAGCTCGGACGGCTACGAGCAGTACTTC.

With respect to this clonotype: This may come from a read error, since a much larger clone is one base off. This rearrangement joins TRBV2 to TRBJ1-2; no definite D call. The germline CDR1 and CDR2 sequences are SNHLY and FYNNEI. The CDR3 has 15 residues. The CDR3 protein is CASNETVGRNYGYTF. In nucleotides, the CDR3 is TGTGCCAGCAATGAAACGGTAGGACGCAACTATGGCTACACCTTC. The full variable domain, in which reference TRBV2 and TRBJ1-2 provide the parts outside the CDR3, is EPEVTQTPSHQVTQMGQEVILRCVPISNHLYFYWYRQILGQKVEFLVSFYNNEISEKSEIFDDQFSVERPDGSNFTLKIRSTKLEDSAMYFCASNETVGRNYGYTFGSGTRLTVV.

This CDR3 reads CAAGSRGRREQFF. The CDR3 nucleotides read TGTGCCGCTGGGAGTAGAGGGAGGCGTGAGCAGTTCTTC. V gene TRBV28 combines with J gene TRBJ2-1; D possibly corresponds to TRBD2 (6 bases). The germline V and J ends were trimmed by 11 bases and 9 bases, with 20 bases remaining between them. Germline-derived CDR1 and CDR2 are MDHEN and SYDVKM. The CDR3 contains 13 residues. Full variable domain (rest looked up from reference TRBV28 and TRBJ2-1): DVKVTQSSRYLVKRTGEKVFLECVQDMDHENMFWYRQDPGLGLRLIYFSYDVKMKEKGDIPEGYSVSREKKERFSLILESASTNQTSMYLCAAGSRGRREQFFGPGTRLTVL.

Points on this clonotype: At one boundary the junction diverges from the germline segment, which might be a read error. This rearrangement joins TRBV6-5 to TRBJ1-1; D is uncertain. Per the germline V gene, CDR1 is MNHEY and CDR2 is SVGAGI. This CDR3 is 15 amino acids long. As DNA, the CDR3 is TGTGCCAGTAGTTACTCGTCACATATGGACACTGAAGCTTTCTTT. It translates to CASSYSSHMDTEAFF.

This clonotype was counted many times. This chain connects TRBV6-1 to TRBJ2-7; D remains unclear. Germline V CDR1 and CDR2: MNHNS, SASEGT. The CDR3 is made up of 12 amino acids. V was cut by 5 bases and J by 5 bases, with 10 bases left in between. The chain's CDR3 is CASSSLGHEQYF. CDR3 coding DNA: TGTGCCAGCAGTTCCCTAGGACACGAGCAGTACTTC.

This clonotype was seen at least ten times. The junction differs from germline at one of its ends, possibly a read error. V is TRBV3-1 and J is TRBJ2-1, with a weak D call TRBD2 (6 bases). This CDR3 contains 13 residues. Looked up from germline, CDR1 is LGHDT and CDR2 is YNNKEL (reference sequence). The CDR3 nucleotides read TGTGCCAGCAGCAGGGACTCCTTCAATGAGCAGTTCTTC. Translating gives CASSRDSFNEQFF.

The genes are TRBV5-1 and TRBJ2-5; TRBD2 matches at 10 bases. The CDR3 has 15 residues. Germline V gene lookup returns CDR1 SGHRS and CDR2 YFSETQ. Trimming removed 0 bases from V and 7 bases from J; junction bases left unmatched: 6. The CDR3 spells CASSLALAGPGTQYF. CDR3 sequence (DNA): TGCGCCAGCAGCTTGGCACTAGCGGGGCCTGGGACCCAGTACTTC.

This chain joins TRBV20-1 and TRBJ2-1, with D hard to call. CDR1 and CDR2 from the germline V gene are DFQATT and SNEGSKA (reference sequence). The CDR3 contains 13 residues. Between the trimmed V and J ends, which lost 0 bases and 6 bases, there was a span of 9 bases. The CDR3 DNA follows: TGCAGTGCTAGAGAGGGAACGGGCAATGAGCAGTTCTTC. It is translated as CSAREGTGNEQFF.

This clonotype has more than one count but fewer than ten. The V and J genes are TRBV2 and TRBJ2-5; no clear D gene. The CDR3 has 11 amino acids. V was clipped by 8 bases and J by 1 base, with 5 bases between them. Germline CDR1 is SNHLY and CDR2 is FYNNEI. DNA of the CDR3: TGTGCCAGCGAAATCCAAGAGACCCAGTACTTC. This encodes CASEIQETQYF.

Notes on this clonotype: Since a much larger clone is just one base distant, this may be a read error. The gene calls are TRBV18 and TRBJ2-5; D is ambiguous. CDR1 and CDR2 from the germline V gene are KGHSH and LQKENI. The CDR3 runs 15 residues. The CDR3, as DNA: TGTGCCAGATCACCACCGGGCGGATCTCAGGAGACCCAGTACTTC. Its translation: CARSPPGGSQETQYF. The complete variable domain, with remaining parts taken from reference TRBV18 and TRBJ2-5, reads NAGVMQNPRHLVRRRGQEARLRCSPMKGHSHVYWYRQLPEEGLKFMVYLQKENIIDESGMPKERFSAEFPKEGPSILRIQQVVRGDSAAYFCARSPPGGSQETQYFGPGTRLLVL.

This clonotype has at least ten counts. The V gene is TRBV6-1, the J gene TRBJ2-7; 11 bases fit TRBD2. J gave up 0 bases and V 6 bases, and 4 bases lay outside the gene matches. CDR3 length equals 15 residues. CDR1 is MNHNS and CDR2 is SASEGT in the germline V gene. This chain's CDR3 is CASSLTSGVSYEQYF. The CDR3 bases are TGTGCCAGCAGCCTGACTAGCGGGGTCTCCTACGAGCAGTACTTC.

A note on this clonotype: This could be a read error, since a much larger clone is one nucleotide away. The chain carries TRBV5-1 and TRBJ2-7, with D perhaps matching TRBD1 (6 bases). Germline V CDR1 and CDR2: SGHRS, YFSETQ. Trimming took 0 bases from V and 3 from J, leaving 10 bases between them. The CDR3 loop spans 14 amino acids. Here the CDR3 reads CASSLEQGIYEQYF. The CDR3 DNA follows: TGCGCCAGCAGCTTGGAACAGGGTATCTACGAGCAGTACTTC.

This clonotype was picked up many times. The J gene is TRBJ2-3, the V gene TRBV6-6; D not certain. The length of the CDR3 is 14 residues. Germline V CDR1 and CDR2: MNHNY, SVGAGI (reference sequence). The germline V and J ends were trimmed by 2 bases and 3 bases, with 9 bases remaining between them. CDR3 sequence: CASSYGVRTDTQYF. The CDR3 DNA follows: TGTGCCAGCAGTTACGGAGTGCGAACAGATACGCAGTATTTT.